This T cell receptor (beta chain) came from a study of CXCR3-negative and CXCR3-positive naive CD8 T cells. UMI-labeled 5' RACE TRB cDNA libraries were prepared from the cells. Each CDR3 protein gets one entry in TCRdb, which reprocessed the 5' RACE reads and gives no DNA. The sample totals 35,000 to 50,000 distinct CDR3 sequences. The CDR3 consists of 11 residues. CDR1 SQVTM and CDR2 ANQGSEA come from the germline V gene. Comment on this clonotype: Its antigen remains unidentified.

Study outcomes and limitations: PBMCs showed partially decreased CXCR3 expression after cryopreservation, and most assays used fresh PBMCs. Naive subsets had comparable surface CD5; TCR strength was inferred from TRB CDR3 properties.

The receptor was derived from a human donor in good health. Some clones in this sample may be carry-over from other donors' samples. The V and J genes are TRBV29-1 and TRBJ2-2. Sequences were obtained from memory CD8+ T cells from blood. The CDR3 protein is CSVEGFGELFF.